This TCR beta chain emerged from a study of cytomegalovirus exposure and HLA in healthy donors. V dropped 4 bases and J dropped 3; count of bases not matched to a gene: 6. CDR3 size: 14 residues. Germline assignment: CDR1 SGHRS and CDR2 YFSETQ. Study results and caveats: A reported reduction in N-insertions relative to the roughly 670-donor mean was seen in an Asian-associated ancestry cluster in a later analysis. Investigators reported 164 TCR beta chains as tied to cytomegalovirus. Certain sequence variants were highly shared and formed a cluster, and this cluster was likely a sequencing artifact.

The PCR was carried out with 60 Vbeta primers and 13 Jbeta primers. Sequencing used immunoSEQ multiplex PCR; TCRdb keeps in-frame clones, though not all of them. This sample has approximately 170,000 clones, with roughly 87% found just once. With respect to this clone: Antigen specificity is unknown.

The sequenced sample was PBMCs. V gene TRBV5-1 combines with J gene TRBJ2-7, with 8 bases aligning to TRBD2. The sequence was collected from a middle-aged man in good health and CMV-seropositive. The CDR3 DNA sequence: TGCGCCAGCAGCCCAGCGGGAGAAGTCTACGAGCAGTACTTC. This codes for CASSPAGEVYEQYF.